A single sample is the source of the 6 T cell receptor beta chains below, sequenced in a study of blood T cell repertoires in COVID-19 (dated by TCRdb to the early 2020s). The protocol used for the library was the immunoSEQ multiplex PCR assay. Held by TCRdb, this immuneACCESS table contains in-frame sequences only and omits some clones. Under half of the omission traces to an unresolved V gene where checked; the cause of the rest is unknown. This sample holds roughly 55,000 clones; 87% were observed only once. The top ten constitute less than 7% of the sample. Sequenced input: peripheral blood. The receptors shown here come from a man in his fifties or sixties with active or convalescent COVID-19.

The sample holds one count of this clone. This chain links TRBV6-4 with TRBJ2-1; tentative D call: TRBD1 (6 bases). The V end was cut by 0 bases, the J end by 2 bases, with 11 bases between. This CDR3 is 16 amino acids long. The germline CDR1 and CDR2 sequences are MRHNA and SNTAGT. The CDR3 here is CASSDSGQGTYNEQFF. In nucleotides, the CDR3 is TGTGCCAGCAGTGACTCGGGGCAGGGGACCTACAATGAGCAGTTCTTC.

The V call is TRBV12-5, the J call TRBJ1-1; unclear D gene. This CDR3 is built from 13 residues. Germline CDR1 and CDR2: LGHNT and FRNRAP. Trimming shortened V by 6 bases and J by 8 bases, and 16 bases separated the two germline ends. The CDR3: CASGSGGFAEAFF. CDR3 coding DNA: TGTGCTAGTGGCTCCGGAGGATTCGCGGAAGCTTTCTTT. The complete variable domain, with remaining parts taken from reference TRBV12-5 and TRBJ1-1, reads DARVTQTPRHKVTEMGQEVTMRCQPILGHNTVFWYRQTMMQGLELLAYFRNRAPLDDSGMPKDRFSAEMPDATLATLKIQPSEPRDSAVYFCASGSGGFAEAFFGQGTRLTVV.

This clone has more than one count but fewer than ten. The V gene is TRBV4-2, the J gene TRBJ2-5, with a possible D match to TRBD1 (5 bases). CDR1 and CDR2 from the germline V gene are LGHNA and YNFKEQ. CDR3 length: 13 amino acids. With 2 bases removed from V and 4 bases from J, the gap between germline ends came to 8 bases. CDR3 DNA sequence: TGTGCCAGCAGCCAAAAGGGGTCAGAGACCCAGTACTTC. It encodes CASSQKGSETQYF.

The J gene is TRBJ1-1, the V gene TRBV2, with D tentatively TRBD1 (5 bases). The V end was cut by 8 bases, the J end by 5 bases, with 18 bases between. This CDR3 has 14 amino acids. Germline CDR1 and CDR2: SNHLY and FYNNEI. CDR3 nucleotide sequence: TGTGCCAGCTCCGATACCGGGGGTGAGACTGAAGCTTTCTTT. It translates to CASSDTGGETEAFF.

The V gene is TRBV21-1, the J gene TRBJ2-1; the DNA was not compared with TRBD1, the D call given in the table. TRBV21-1 is reported as a pseudogene. CDR3 length: 20 amino acids. The CDR3 nucleotides are TGTGCCAGCAGCAAAAGAGGAGAAATAACAGGCTCCCAAAGCTACAATGAGCAGTTCTTC. This sequence encodes CASSKRGEITGSQSYNEQFF.

Concerning this clone itself: This sample also contains other DNA sequences that code for the same CDR3. The CDR3 loop is CASSLGGSTDTQYF. As DNA, the CDR3 is TGTGCCAGCAGCTTGGGAGGTAGCACAGATACGCAGTATTTT. The genes are TRBV5-4 and TRBJ2-3, with D uncertain. Trimming left V 0 bases short and J 0 bases short, with 5 bases between. Germline V gene sequence: CDR1 SGHNT, CDR2 YYREEE (reference sequence). The CDR3 covers 14 residues.